This T cell receptor beta chain was retrieved from a study of T-cell reconstitution after alpha-beta-depleted transplantation in children. Study-level findings and limits: Some patients showed high day-60 TCRbeta diversity, which derived from surviving recipient T cells and thymic progenitors. At one year after transplant, newly produced T cells mostly accounted for T-cell counts and diversity. Several hundred rapidly expanded clones from non-depleted graft cells reportedly supplied alpha-beta T cells about two months post-transplant.

This sample's TCRbeta library carried unique molecular identifier barcodes. Using its own MiXCR run on the PCR reads, TCRdb lists one record per CDR3 protein. This table holds about 540,000 distinct CDR3 sequences, around 27% found once. With respect to this clonotype: Its cognate antigen is unknown.

Germline V gene data show CDR1 as SQVTM and CDR2 as ANQGSEA. Between the trimmed V and J ends, which lost 3 bases and 5 bases, there was a span of 10 bases. The CDR3 covers 12 residues. The material was PBMCs, obtained before TCRalphabeta/CD19-depleted stem cell transplant. The chain uses TRBV29-1 and TRBJ2-5; D unclear. This sequence originates from a boy under two years old with Wiskott-Aldrich syndrome, due to receive a stem cell transplant. CDR3 region: CSVDLGRETQYF. CDR3 sequence (DNA): TGCAGCGTTGATCTAGGGCGGGAGACCCAGTACTTC.